The present T cell receptor (beta chain) was sequenced within a study of cytomegalovirus exposure and HLA in healthy donors. The PCR employed 60 Vbeta primers together with 13 Jbeta primers. Assay: immunoSEQ multiplex PCR; the TCRdb copy retains only in-frame clones and omits some. The sample carries roughly 81,000 clones, around 77% recorded once. CDR3 length: 13 amino acids. V was cut by 3 bases and J by 5 bases, with 8 bases left in between. Germline CDR1 KGHSH, CDR2 LQKENI. The TCR comes from a boy aged 5-17 years in good health and CMV-seronegative. Sample: PBMCs. The chain joins TRBV18 to TRBJ2-1; D gene unclear. The CDR3, as DNA: TGTGCCAGCTCACCGAGATTGAACAATGAGCAGTTCTTC. Its translation is CASSPRLNNEQFF.